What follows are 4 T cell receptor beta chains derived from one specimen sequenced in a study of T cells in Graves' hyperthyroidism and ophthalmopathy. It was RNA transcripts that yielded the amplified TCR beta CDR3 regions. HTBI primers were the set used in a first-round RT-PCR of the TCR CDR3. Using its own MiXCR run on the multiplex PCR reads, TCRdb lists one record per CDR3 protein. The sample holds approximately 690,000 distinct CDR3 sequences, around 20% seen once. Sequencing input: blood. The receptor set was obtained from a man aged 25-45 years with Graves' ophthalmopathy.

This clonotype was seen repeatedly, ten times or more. CDR3 coding DNA: TGTGCCAGCAGTTACACCCTGGGCTACGAGCAGTACTTC. Translated: CASSYTLGYEQYF. The gene calls are TRBV6-6 and TRBJ2-7; D uncertain. The CDR3 totals 13 residues. Trimming took 2 bases from V and 3 from J, leaving 8 bases between them. Germline V gene data show CDR1 as MNHNY and CDR2 as SVGAGI (reference sequence).

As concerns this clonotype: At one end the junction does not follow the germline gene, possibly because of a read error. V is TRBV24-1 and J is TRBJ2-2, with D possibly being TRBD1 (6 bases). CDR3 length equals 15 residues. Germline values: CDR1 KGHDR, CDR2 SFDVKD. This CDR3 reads CAASDKTGLAGELFF. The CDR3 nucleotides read TGTGCCGCCAGTGATAAGACAGGTCTTGCCGGGGAGCTGTTTTTT.

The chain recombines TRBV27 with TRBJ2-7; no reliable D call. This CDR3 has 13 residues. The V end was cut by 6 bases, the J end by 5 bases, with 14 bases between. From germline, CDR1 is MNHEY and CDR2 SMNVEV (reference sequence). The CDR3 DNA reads TGTGCCAGCAGCCCCGACGAGGTCCACGAGCAGTACTTC. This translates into CASSPDEVHEQYF.

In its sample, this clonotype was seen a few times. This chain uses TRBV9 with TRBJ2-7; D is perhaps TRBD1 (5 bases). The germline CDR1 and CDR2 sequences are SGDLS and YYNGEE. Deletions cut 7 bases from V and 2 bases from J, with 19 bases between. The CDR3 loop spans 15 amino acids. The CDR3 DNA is TGTGCCAGCTCGTCCGCAGGGCAGCCAACCTACGAGCAGTACTTC. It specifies CASSSAGQPTYEQYF.